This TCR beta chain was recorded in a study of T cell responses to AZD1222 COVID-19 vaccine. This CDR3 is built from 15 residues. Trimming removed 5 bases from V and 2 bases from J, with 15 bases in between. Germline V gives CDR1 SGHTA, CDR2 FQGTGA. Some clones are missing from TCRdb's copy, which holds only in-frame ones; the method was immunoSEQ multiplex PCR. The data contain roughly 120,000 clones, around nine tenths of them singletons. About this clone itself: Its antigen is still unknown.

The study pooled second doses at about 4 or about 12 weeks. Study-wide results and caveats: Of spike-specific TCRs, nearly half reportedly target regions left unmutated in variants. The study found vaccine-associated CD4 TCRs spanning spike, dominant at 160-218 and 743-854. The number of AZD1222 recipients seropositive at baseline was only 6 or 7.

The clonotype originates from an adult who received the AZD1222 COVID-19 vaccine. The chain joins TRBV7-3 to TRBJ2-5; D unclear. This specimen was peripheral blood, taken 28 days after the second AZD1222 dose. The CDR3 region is CASSDQPRFQETQYF. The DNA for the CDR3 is TGTGCCAGCAGCGACCAGCCCCGCTTTCAAGAGACCCAGTACTTC.